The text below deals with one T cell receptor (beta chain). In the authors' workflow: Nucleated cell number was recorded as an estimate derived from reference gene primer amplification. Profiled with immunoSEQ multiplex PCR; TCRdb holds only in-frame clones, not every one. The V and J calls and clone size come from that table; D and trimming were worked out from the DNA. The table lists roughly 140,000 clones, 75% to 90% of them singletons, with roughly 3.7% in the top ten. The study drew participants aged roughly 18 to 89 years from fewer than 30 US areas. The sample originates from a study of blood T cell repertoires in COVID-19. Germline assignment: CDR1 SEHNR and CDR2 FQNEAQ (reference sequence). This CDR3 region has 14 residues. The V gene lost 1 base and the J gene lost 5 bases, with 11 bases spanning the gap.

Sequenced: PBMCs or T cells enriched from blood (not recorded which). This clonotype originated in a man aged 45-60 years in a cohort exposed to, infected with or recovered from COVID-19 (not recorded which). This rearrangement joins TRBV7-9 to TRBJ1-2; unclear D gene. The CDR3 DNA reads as TGTGCCAGCAGCTTAGTGTCCGGGTCGTATGGCTACACCTTC. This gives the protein CASSLVSGSYGYTF. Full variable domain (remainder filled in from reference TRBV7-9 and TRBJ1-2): DTGVSQNPRHKITKRGQNVTFRCDPISEHNRLYWYRQTLGQGPEFLTYFQNEAQLEKSRLLSDRFSAERPKGSFSTLEIQRTEQGDSAMYLCASSLVSGSYGYTFGSGTRLTVV.